These 16 T cell receptor beta chains were sequenced from one sample in a study of T and B cells in COVID-19 patients (dated by TCRdb to the early 2020s). Genomic DNA extracted from blood, in amounts of roughly 220-550 ng, served as the starting material for amplifying TRB repertoires. The run used an Illumina MiSeq. TRB rearrangements were amplified by multiplex PCR with BIOMED2 TRB-A/B primer pools. TCRdb reanalyzed the raw reads on its own, using fastp at Q25 for trimming and MiXCR for clone calling, and kept in-frame beta chains. Here each entry gathers all rows of one CDR3 protein and keeps the most common genes and DNA. This sample lists approximately 8,500 distinct CDR3 sequences; more than 25% were detected once. The ten largest clones represent more than 5% of the sample. The source material was blood. The receptor set was obtained from a human donor who had recovered from COVID-19.

This clonotype came up a few times. V usage is TRBV20-1 and J usage is TRBJ2-7; 9 bases line up with TRBD2. The germline V gene has CDR1 DFQATT and CDR2 SNEGSKA (reference sequence). The junction had 6 bases not matched to a gene; V was cut back by 5 bases and J by 1 base. CDR3 length: 14 amino acids. Here the CDR3 DNA reads TGCAGTGCTCTCCTAGCGGGGATATCCTACGAGCAGTACTTC. The encoded protein is CSALLAGISYEQYF.

The chain employs TRBV7-4 and TRBJ1-1, with a tentative D call TRBD1 (5 bases). The CDR3 spans 14 residues. The V and J ends lost 5 bases and 1 base respectively, with 11 bases between them. Germline V lookup: CDR1 SGHVT, CDR2 SQSDAQ. CDR3 bases: TGTGCCAGCAGCCAGGGTAGGACGAACACTGAAGCTTTCTTT. Amino acids: CASSQGRTNTEAFF.

This clonotype was counted a few times. This chain joins TRBV7-9 and TRBJ1-4; the D is unclear. Per the germline V gene, CDR1 is SEHNR and CDR2 is FQNEAQ (reference sequence). Trimming removed 1 base at V and 8 bases at J, with 14 bases between. The CDR3 totals 15 residues. The CDR3 coding sequence is TGTGCCAGCAGCTTAGAAGGGTTGACTTCAGAAAAACTGTTTTTT. Translated, it gives CASSLEGLTSEKLFF.

The V gene is TRBV6-5, the J gene TRBJ2-7; TRBD2 aligns across 14 bases. The CDR3 is made up of 16 amino acids. V lost 5 bases to trimming and J lost 3 bases; unmatched junction nucleotides: 6. Germline V gene sequence: CDR1 MNHEY, CDR2 SVGAGI. The chain's CDR3 is CASSVRTSGGYYEQYV. Written as DNA, the CDR3 is TGTGCCAGCAGTGTCCGGACTAGCGGGGGGTACTACGAGCAGTACGTC.

The chain couples TRBV5-1 to TRBJ2-5, with 7 bases fitting TRBD1. The CDR3 runs to 14 residues. V was pared by 2 bases and J by 2 bases, with 3 bases of the junction left unmatched. Germline V gene sequence: CDR1 SGHRS, CDR2 YFSETQ. The CDR3 nucleotides read TGCGCCAGCAGCTTAGGGACAGTACAAGAGACCCAGTACTTC. The encoded protein is CASSLGTVQETQYF.

The chain carries TRBV5-1 and TRBJ1-1; 7 bases line up with TRBD1. After removal of 2 bases from V and 0 bases from J, the junction contained 10 bases not matched to a gene. From germline, CDR1 is SGHRS and CDR2 YFSETQ. The CDR3 sequence is 17 residues long. CDR3 bases: TGCGCCAGCAGCTTCGGGGTCGGGACAGCCCTGAACACTGAAGCTTTCTTT. Protein: CASSFGVGTALNTEAFF.

This clonotype is medium-sized by share. The CDR3 sequence is CASSNYRGNTGELFF. The DNA for the CDR3 is TGTGCCAGCAGTAACTACAGGGGGAACACCGGGGAGCTGTTTTTT. The chain combines TRBV27 with TRBJ2-2; 7 bases line up with TRBD1. V lost 5 bases and J lost 1; bases outside the gene matches: 4. CDR1 is MNHEY and CDR2 is SMNVEV in the germline V gene (reference sequence). The CDR3 covers 15 residues.

The chain is built from TRBV19 and TRBJ1-2; D uncertain. V lost 3 bases to trimming and J lost 4 bases, with 12 bases between them. This CDR3 comprises 14 residues. The V gene's germline CDR1 is LNHDA and CDR2 SQIVND (reference sequence). The CDR3 protein is CASSIGGSSYGYTF. The CDR3 coding sequence is TGTGCCAGTAGTATTGGTGGCAGTTCCTATGGCTACACCTTC.

V usage is TRBV28 and J usage is TRBJ2-7; D might be TRBD1 or TRBD2, each matching 5 bases. CDR3 length equals 14 residues. Germline V gene sequence: CDR1 MDHEN, CDR2 SYDVKM. The V and J ends lost 4 bases and 1 base respectively, with 11 bases between them. The CDR3 protein is CASSSPGASYEQYV. The CDR3 DNA sequence: TGTGCCAGCAGTTCGCCCGGGGCGTCCTACGAGCAGTACGTC.

This clonotype is medium-sized (0.01 to 0.1%) within its sample. V usage is TRBV6-5 and J usage is TRBJ1-1; maybe TRBD1 (6 bases). The V and J ends lost 5 bases and 5 bases respectively, with 12 bases between them. The CDR3 is 13 residues long. Germline loops: CDR1 MNHEY, CDR2 SVGAGI. The CDR3 spells CASSPTQGTEAFF. As DNA, the CDR3 is TGTGCCAGCAGTCCCACACAGGGAACTGAAGCTTTCTTT.

This rearrangement joins TRBV28 to TRBJ2-7; D is ambiguous. The CDR3 has 14 residues. The V gene's germline CDR1 is MDHEN and CDR2 SYDVKM. V shed 4 bases and J shed 2 bases, with 12 bases lying between them. In nucleotides, the CDR3 is TGTGCCAGCAGTTCCCGACCAGAGACCTACGAGCAGTACTTC. This gives the protein CASSSRPETYEQYF.

This clonotype occurred a few times. The rearrangement uses TRBV6-1 and TRBJ1-2; 9 bases agree with TRBD1. CDR3 size: 15 residues. Germline V lookup: CDR1 MNHNS, CDR2 SASEGT. Losses at the gene ends were 5 bases for V and 6 bases for J; bases not matched to a gene: 10. In DNA form, the CDR3 reads TGTGCCAGCAGTCCGTGGGGACAGGGAATAGATGGCTACACCTTC. Protein: CASSPWGQGIDGYTF.

This clonotype is categorized as medium-sized. The chain is built from TRBV27 and TRBJ1-6; maybe TRBD1 (6 bases). The CDR3 length is 15 residues. V shed 5 bases and J shed 7 bases, with 15 bases lying between them. The germline V gene encodes CDR1 MNHEY and CDR2 SMNVEV (reference sequence). CDR3 in DNA: TGTGCCAGCAGTACAACTCTAGGACAGAATTCACCCCTCCACTTT. Its protein product is CASSTTLGQNSPLHF.

This clonotype is deemed medium-sized. The V and J genes are TRBV27 and TRBJ1-6; TRBD1 matches 7 bases. CDR3 length: 16 amino acids. CDR1 and CDR2 (germline): MNHEY, SMNVEV (reference sequence). The ends lost 7 bases at V and 9 bases at J; junction bases unmatched: 15. CDR3 coding DNA: TGTGCCAGCACCTTATGGAGGGACAGAACTAGTTCACCCCTCCACTTT. Translating it yields CASTLWRDRTSSPLHF.

This clonotype has a handful of counts. The chain is built from TRBV7-9 and TRBJ2-7; the match to TRBD2 covers 7 bases. The germline gives CDR1 SEHNR, CDR2 FQNEAQ (reference sequence). This CDR3 is built from 16 residues. J gave up 0 bases and V 4 bases, and 9 bases lay outside the gene matches. The CDR3 loop reads CASSSGGEPGSYEQYF. As DNA, the CDR3 is TGTGCCAGCAGCTCGGGGGGTGAGCCGGGCTCCTACGAGCAGTACTTC. Looking up the rest from reference TRBV7-9 and TRBJ2-7 gives the full variable domain: DTGVSQNPRHKITKRGQNVTFRCDPISEHNRLYWYRQTLGQGPEFLTYFQNEAQLEKSRLLSDRFSAERPKGSFSTLEIQRTEQGDSAMYLCASSSGGEPGSYEQYFGPGTRLTVT.

By frequency in the sample, this clonotype is medium-sized (0.01 to 0.1%). This sequence joins TRBV6-6 and TRBJ2-7, with unresolved D. CDR3 length: 13 amino acids. Germline CDR1 MNHNY, CDR2 SVGAGI (reference sequence). Trimming removed 0 bases at V and 1 base at J, with 4 bases between. The chain's CDR3 is CASSYSISYEQYV. The CDR3 DNA reads as TGTGCCAGCAGTTACTCGATTTCCTACGAGCAGTACGTC.